What follows are 28 T cell receptor beta chains derived from one specimen sequenced in a study of post-analysis software for immune sequencing data. Their recognized antigens are unknown. Broader study findings: Higher frequency in patients than in controls was seen for about 5 TRBV segments, with TRBV5-6, TRBV5-1 and TRBV20-1 among them.

Unique molecular identifiers were carried by the TCR beta cDNA libraries. One entry per CDR3 protein results from TCRdb running MiXCR on the PCR reads. Here the sample spans approximately 260,000 distinct CDR3 sequences, 35% to 40% being singletons. Sequencing was performed on blood. Receptor source: a girl aged 10 to 17 with multiple sclerosis.

This clonotype came up many times. CDR3 sequence (DNA): TGTGCCAGCAGCATCCCGACTAGCGGGGGTCGGGATACGCAGTATTTT. Translation gives CASSIPTSGGRDTQYF. This rearrangement joins TRBV7-9 to TRBJ2-3; TRBD2 agrees at 12 bases. V was clipped by 5 bases and J by 6 bases; unmatched bases: 9. CDR1 and CDR2 from the germline V gene are SEHNR and FQNEAQ (reference sequence). The CDR3 totals 16 residues. The full variable domain, rest sourced from reference TRBV7-9 and TRBJ2-3, is DTGVSQNPRHKITKRGQNVTFRCDPISEHNRLYWYRQTLGQGPEFLTYFQNEAQLEKSRLLSDRFSAERPKGSFSTLEIQRTEQGDSAMYLCASSIPTSGGRDTQYFGPGTRLTVL.

In its sample, this clonotype was seen a few times. The chain uses TRBV18 and TRBJ2-5; D ambiguous. The CDR3 covers 12 residues. CDR1 KGHSH and CDR2 LQKENI come from the germline V gene. V was pared by 1 base and J by 4 bases, with 4 bases between. Written as DNA, the CDR3 is TGTGCCAGCTCACCACAGCGAGAGACCCAGTACTTC. Residues: CASSPQRETQYF.

The rearrangement uses TRBV5-6 and TRBJ2-1, with TRBD2 matching over 14 bases. With 4 bases clipped from V and 6 bases from J, the junction kept 6 bases outside the gene matches. Germline V lookup: CDR1 SGHDT, CDR2 YYEEEE. The CDR3 is 16 residues long. Here the CDR3 DNA reads TGTGCCAGCAGCGTGGGACTAGCGGGAGAAGTCAATGAGCAGTTCTTC. Translated, it gives CASSVGLAGEVNEQFF. Using reference TRBV5-6 and TRBJ2-1 for the parts outside the CDR3, the full variable domain is DAGVTQSPTHLIKTRGQQVTLRCSPKSGHDTVSWYQQALGQGPQFIFQYYEEEERQRGNFPDRFSGHQFPNYSSELNVNALLLGDSALYLCASSVGLAGEVNEQFFGPGTRLTVL.

This clonotype has ten or more counts. This sequence joins TRBV5-5 and TRBJ1-2; TRBD1 might be the D (5 bases). The CDR3 length is 18 residues. The germline CDR1 and CDR2 sequences are SGHKS and YYEKEE (reference sequence). Trimming cost V 3 bases and J 2 bases, with 23 bases left between them. The CDR3 coding sequence is TGTGCCAGCAGCTGGGAAATATGGAGGGGAGGGAAGAACTATGGCTACACCTTC. As protein: CASSWEIWRGGKNYGYTF. The variable domain in full, with the rest retrieved from reference TRBV5-5 and TRBJ1-2, is DAGVTQSPTHLIKTRGQQVTLRCSPISGHKSVSWYQQVLGQGPQFIFQYYEKEERGRGNFPDRFSARQFPNYSSELNVNALLLGDSALYLCASSWEIWRGGKNYGYTFGSGTRLTVV.

At least ten counts were recorded for this clonotype. The rearrangement links TRBV5-1 to TRBJ2-7; TRBD2 agrees at 10 bases. Germline V gene lookup returns CDR1 SGHRS and CDR2 YFSETQ. The CDR3 length is 15 residues. V shed 0 bases and J 4 bases; nucleotides not matched to a gene: 4. The chain's CDR3 is CASSLGTSGTYEQYF. The CDR3 coding sequence is TGCGCCAGCAGCTTGGGGACTAGCGGAACATACGAGCAGTACTTC.

As regards this clonotype: This may arise from a read error, as a much more abundant clone is one base away. J is TRBJ2-3 and V is TRBV24-1, with 8 bases aligning to TRBD1. Germline values: CDR1 KGHDR, CDR2 SFDVKD. The CDR3 spans 16 residues. After removal of 8 bases from V and 4 bases from J, the junction contained 13 bases not matched to a gene. This CDR3 is CATIGTGPRGADTQYF. The DNA for the CDR3 is TGTGCCACCATCGGGACAGGCCCACGGGGCGCAGATACGCAGTATTTT.

This clonotype was detected only a few times. This may stem from a read error, because a much larger clone lies one nucleotide away. The chain links TRBV12-3 or TRBV12-4 to TRBJ2-5; 9 bases are a match to TRBD2. Near its end, the DNA agrees better with TRBJ2-1, so the J call may be wrong. The length of the CDR3 is 20 residues. This CDR3 reads CASSSIAGLASSRGQETQFF. The CDR3 DNA reads TGTGCCAGCAGCTCCATAGCCGGACTAGCGTCCTCGAGGGGGCAAGAGACCCAGTTCTTC.

This clonotype was detected many times. The V gene is TRBV6-5, the J gene TRBJ2-3; D is undetermined. CDR1 and CDR2 (germline): MNHEY, SVGAGI. Deletions cut 7 bases from V and 5 bases from J, with 7 bases between. The CDR3 loop spans 11 amino acids. CDR3 region: CASTYGDTQYF. As DNA, the CDR3 is TGTGCCAGCACCTACGGAGATACGCAGTATTTT.

As concerns this clonotype: One base away lies a much larger clone, so this may be a sequencing read error. CDR3 residues: CATSQNIRGTSDYNEQYF. The CDR3 region has the DNA TGTGCCACCAGTCAGAATATTCGAGGGACTAGCGATTACAATGAGCAGTACTTC. The V and J genes are TRBV24-1 and TRBJ2-5; 10 positions agree with TRBD2. The CDR3 has 18 residues. Germline lookup yields CDR1 KGHDR and CDR2 SFDVKD. The ends lost 6 bases at V and 11 bases at J; junction bases unmatched: 23.

This chain connects TRBV5-1 to TRBJ1-1; D ambiguous. Germline V gives CDR1 SGHRS, CDR2 YFSETQ. The germline V and J ends were trimmed by 4 bases and 0 bases, with 10 bases remaining between them. The CDR3 is 14 residues long. CDR3 protein: CASSRVPMNTEAFF. The CDR3 nucleotides are TGCGCCAGCAGCAGGGTGCCCATGAACACTGAAGCTTTCTTT.

The chain is built from TRBV5-5 and TRBJ1-5; D is possibly TRBD1 (5 bases). This CDR3 comprises 16 residues. V lost 5 bases, J lost 5 bases, and 20 bases lay in between. Looked up from germline, CDR1 is SGHKS and CDR2 is YYEKEE (reference sequence). The CDR3 region is CASRLTGSRADQPQHF. The DNA of the CDR3 is TGTGCCAGCAGATTAACGGGTAGCAGGGCTGATCAGCCCCAGCATTTT.

In its sample, this clonotype was seen many times. V gene TRBV20-1 combines with J gene TRBJ2-5, with D uncertain. The CDR3 sequence is 16 residues long. Germline CDR1 is DFQATT and CDR2 is SNEGSKA (reference sequence). The V gene lost 1 base and the J gene lost 1 base, with 16 bases spanning the gap. CDR3 coding DNA: TGCAGTGCTAGAGGACGCAGGCGCACGTTCCAAGAGACCCAGTACTTC. As protein: CSARGRRRTFQETQYF.

CDR3 region: CASSSRDWTTGTQYF. The DNA for the CDR3 is TGTGCCAGCAGCTCACGGGATTGGACCACAGGGACCCAGTACTTC. This rearrangement joins TRBV21-1 to TRBJ2-5; the table's D call, TRBD1, has no DNA check behind it. TRBV21-1 corresponds to a pseudogene. CDR3 length equals 15 residues.

This clonotype came up many times. The chain couples TRBV6-1 to TRBJ1-2; D unclear. V was pared by 2 bases and J by 0 bases, with 13 bases between. The germline V gene has CDR1 MNHNS and CDR2 SASEGT. This CDR3 region has 16 residues. The CDR3 spells CASSEPGQPTNYGYTF. CDR3 bases: TGTGCCAGCAGTGAACCGGGCCAACCAACTAACTATGGCTACACCTTC.

This clonotype was seen more than once but under ten times. A much larger clone differs by one base, so this may be a read error. The chain carries TRBV24-1 and TRBJ2-1, with 13 bases fitting TRBD2. CDR3 length: 20 amino acids. CDR1 and CDR2 (germline): KGHDR, SFDVKD. J lost 3 bases, V lost 10 bases, and 20 bases had no gene match. The CDR3 DNA follows: TGTGCCACTCAACCTACCTTCAGGACTAGCGGGAGTATAGTCTACAATGAGCAGTTCTTC. Translated, it gives CATQPTFRTSGSIVYNEQFF.

The chain has TRBV28 and TRBJ1-5; D might be TRBD1 (6 bases). CDR1 and CDR2 (germline): MDHEN, SYDVKM. The CDR3 totals 14 residues. With 7 bases removed from V and 5 bases from J, the gap between germline ends came to 15 bases. The CDR3 DNA sequence: TGTGCCAGCACCTTAGGTAGACAGGATCAGCCCCAGCATTTT. This gives the protein CASTLGRQDQPQHF.

This clonotype was counted ten times or more. The rearrangement links TRBV5-1 to TRBJ1-2, with a tentative D call TRBD1 (5 bases). V was shortened by 0 bases and J by 5 bases, with 11 bases between the two germline ends. Germline V gene sequence: CDR1 SGHRS, CDR2 YFSETQ. The CDR3 extends over 14 amino acids. CDR3 amino acids: CASSLGGTDYGYTF. CDR3 sequence (DNA): TGCGCCAGCAGCTTGGGGGGGACGGATTATGGCTACACCTTC.

About this clonotype: One base away lies a much larger clone, so this may be a sequencing read error. V gene TRBV3-1 combines with J gene TRBJ2-5; weak D call: TRBD2 (6 bases). Germline assignment: CDR1 LGHDT and CDR2 YNNKEL (reference sequence). V lost 5 bases, J lost 11 bases, and 18 bases lay in between. There are 13 residues in the CDR3. The CDR3 loop is CASSTGLNNEQYF. Here the CDR3 DNA reads TGTGCCAGCAGCACTGGACTAAACAATGAGCAGTACTTC.

This clonotype was seen a handful of times. The chain uses TRBV5-6 and TRBJ1-1; D is possibly TRBD1 (5 bases). The CDR3 spans 16 residues. V was clipped by 4 bases and J by 0 bases, with 16 bases between them. Per the germline V gene, CDR1 is SGHDT and CDR2 is YYEEEE. The CDR3 DNA reads as TGTGCCAGCAGCCTAGGGGCAGCCCAACTGAACACTGAAGCTTTCTTT. Translated: CASSLGAAQLNTEAFF.

The chain carries TRBV7-8 and TRBJ2-5, with a possible D match to TRBD1 (6 bases). Trimming took off 4 bases at V and 2 bases at J, with 14 bases between the two ends. CDR3 length: 15 amino acids. The germline gives CDR1 SGHVS, CDR2 FQNEAQ. The CDR3 sequence: CASSSRTAQQETQYF. CDR3 DNA: TGTGCCAGCAGCTCTAGGACAGCCCAGCAAGAGACCCAGTACTTC.

The rearrangement links TRBV12-3 or TRBV12-4 to TRBJ2-3; TRBD1 matches 11 bases. V gave up 6 bases and J gave up 10 bases; unmatched junction bases: 15. The CDR3 contains 16 residues. Here the CDR3 DNA reads TGTGCCAGCAGCCAGTCTCTGGACAGGGGGCTGGATCCGCAGTATTTT. It encodes CASSQSLDRGLDPQYF.

Concerning this clonotype itself: A read error may be the cause here, since a much bigger clone is one base away. The chain couples TRBV10-2 to TRBJ1-1; D gene uncertain. CDR1 WSHSY and CDR2 SAAADI come from the germline V gene. The CDR3 length is 14 residues. V was trimmed by 4 bases and J by 0 bases, leaving 9 bases between them. The CDR3 loop reads CASSVRGMNTEAFF. As DNA, the CDR3 is TGCGCCAGCAGTGTACGGGGAATGAACACTGAAGCTTTCTTT.

This CDR3 reads CASSYGRGSDNEQFF. For the CDR3, the DNA is TGTGCCAGCAGTTACGGGCGGGGGAGCGACAATGAGCAGTTCTTC. The chain carries TRBV6-2 or TRBV6-3 and TRBJ2-1, with 7 bases fitting TRBD2. Germline V CDR1 and CDR2: MNHEY, SVGEGT. CDR3 length: 15 residues. V shed 2 bases, J shed 5 bases, and the junction held 6 bases outside the gene matches.

This clonotype was counted a few times. The V and J genes are TRBV5-1 and TRBJ1-1, with D maybe TRBD1 (6 bases). Germline lookup yields CDR1 SGHRS and CDR2 YFSETQ. CDR3 length: 15 residues. V dropped 6 bases and J dropped 4 bases, with 19 bases sitting between them. CDR3 DNA sequence: TGCGCCAGCACCGGGGGGGGCGGAGGTGCCACTGAAGCTTTCTTT. It specifies CASTGGGGGATEAFF. Looking up the rest from reference TRBV5-1 and TRBJ1-1 gives the full variable domain: KAGVTQTPRYLIKTRGQQVTLSCSPISGHRSVSWYQQTPGQGLQFLFEYFSETQRNKGNFPGRFSGRQFSNSRSEMNVSTLELGDSALYLCASTGGGGGATEAFFGQGTRLTVV.

The chain combines TRBV6-2 or TRBV6-3 with TRBJ2-5; D is perhaps TRBD2 (5 bases). The J call could be wrong; TRBJ2-4 is a better fit for the DNA end. CDR1 and CDR2 from the germline V gene are MNHEY and SVGEGT. This CDR3 comprises 15 residues. The CDR3 DNA sequence: TGTGCCAGCAGTTACCGGACCGCGGGTAGGGACATTCAGTACTTC. It codes for CASSYRTAGRDIQYF.

About this clonotype: A read error may explain this, as a much larger clone is one base away. The V gene is TRBV7-9, the J gene TRBJ1-5; D gene ambiguous. Trimming left V 1 base short and J 7 bases short, with 17 bases between. The germline V gene encodes CDR1 SEHNR and CDR2 FQNEAQ (reference sequence). There are 16 residues in the CDR3. CDR3 in DNA: TGTGCCAGCAGCTTAGAGTCAACCCAAGGGATCCAGCCCCAGCATTTT. Translating gives CASSLESTQGIQPQHF.

To note about this clonotype: A read error is possible here, since a much larger clone lies one base away. The chain recombines TRBV20-1 with TRBJ2-1, with D uncertain. CDR3 size: 11 residues. Germline-derived CDR1 and CDR2 are DFQATT and SNEGSKA (reference sequence). The chain's CDR3 is CGARPHNEQFF. The CDR3 DNA sequence: TGCGGTGCTAGACCTCACAATGAGCAGTTCTTC.

The sample holds many counts of this clonotype. This chain links TRBV6-5 with TRBJ1-2; tentative D call: TRBD1 (6 bases). Trimming took 5 bases from V and 4 from J, leaving 8 bases between them. CDR1 is MNHEY, CDR2 SVGAGI, per germline. The CDR3 is made up of 12 amino acids. The CDR3 loop reads CASSVQGYGYTF. The DNA of the CDR3 is TGTGCCAGCAGTGTACAGGGCTATGGCTACACCTTC.